This T cell receptor beta chain was obtained from a study of cytomegalovirus exposure and HLA in healthy donors. This clone was seen a single time. One junction end disagrees with the germline gene, perhaps due to a read error. This CDR3 region has 11 residues. Germline CDR1 is DFQATT and CDR2 is SNEGSKA (reference sequence). The PCR was carried out with 60 Vbeta primers and 13 Jbeta primers. Sequenced by immunoSEQ multiplex PCR; TCRdb stores in-frame clones only, minus some. Altogether under 200,000 clones are present, 60% to 80% being singletons, with the ten largest covering around 8.3%. This chain uses TRBV20-1 with TRBJ2-7; 7 nucleotides line up with TRBD2. The TCR was taken from a woman in her thirties or forties in good health and CMV-seropositive. Sequences were obtained from PBMCs. The CDR3 loop reads CSGGGAYGQYF. The CDR3 DNA reads TGCAGTGGGGGGGGAGCCTACGGGCAGTACTTC.